The 5 T cell receptor beta chains in this list originate from one sample, sequenced in a study of blood T cell repertoires in COVID-19. Sequencing was performed with immunoSEQ multiplex PCR; in TCRdb, only in-frame clones are kept and a portion is missing. The sample shows tens of thousands of clones, about 87% of them seen only once. What was sequenced was peripheral blood. These receptors were taken from a human donor in a cohort sampled during active COVID-19.

This chain uses TRBV5-1 with TRBJ1-6; TRBD1 is a possible D gene (6 bases). The germline V gene encodes CDR1 SGHRS and CDR2 YFSETQ. Trimming shortened V by 4 bases and J by 8 bases, and 10 bases separated the two germline ends. This CDR3 comprises 13 residues. The CDR3 loop reads CASSLNRDSPLHF. CDR3 bases: TGCGCCAGCAGCCTCAACAGGGATTCACCCCTCCACTTT.

The gene calls are TRBV6-2 or TRBV6-3 and TRBJ2-7; 13 bases are a match to TRBD2. Germline trimming cut 6 bases from V and 1 base from J; bases unmatched to any gene: 3. CDR3 length equals 15 residues. Germline values: CDR1 MNHEY, CDR2 SVGEGT. CDR3 residues: CASSVTSGGSYEQYF. Written as DNA, the CDR3 is TGTGCCAGCAGCGTGACTAGCGGGGGGTCCTACGAGCAGTACTTC.

This sequence joins TRBV9 and TRBJ1-5; 7 bases fit TRBD1. The germline gives CDR1 SGDLS, CDR2 YYNGEE. Trimming cost V 3 bases and J 3 bases; bases outside gene matches: 3. The CDR3 contains 14 residues. The CDR3 DNA sequence: TGTGCCAGCAGCGGGACAGGATTCAATCAGCCCCAGCATTTT. This codes for CASSGTGFNQPQHF.

J is TRBJ2-7 and V is TRBV7-3; D call uncertain. Germline V gene data show CDR1 as SGHTA and CDR2 as FQGTGA. Trimming removed 0 bases from V and 3 bases from J, with 6 bases in between. The CDR3 covers 13 residues. The CDR3 DNA sequence: TGTGCCAGCAGCTTAACTGAGCACTACGAGCAGTACTTC. This encodes CASSLTEHYEQYF.

This chain uses TRBV15 with TRBJ2-7; D perhaps matches TRBD1 (5 bases). The CDR3 spans 14 residues. CDR1 LNHNV and CDR2 YYDKDF come from the germline V gene (reference sequence). Trimming removed 8 bases at V and 6 bases at J, with 20 bases between. The CDR3 nucleotides read TGTGCCACCCGGAGACAGTCTTCCTTGGGCGAGCAGTACTTC. Protein sequence: CATRRQSSLGEQYF.